A single TCR beta chain is shown here with its context. Its antigen remains unidentified. This table comes from immunoSEQ multiplex PCR, and its TCRdb copy is limited to in-frame clones, with some not included. The sample yields around 140,000 clones, 80% to 95% seen once. In germline, CDR1 is LNHNV, CDR2 YYDKDF (reference sequence). The V gene lost 4 bases and the J gene lost 5 bases, with 16 bases spanning the gap. The CDR3 has 15 amino acids. The sample comes from a study of T cell responses to AZD1222 COVID-19 vaccine. Study findings and constraints: A reported finding is that nearly half of spike-specific TCRs target unmutated variant regions.

The TCR sequence derives from an adult in good health. This specimen consisted of peripheral blood, obtained on day 0 of AZD1222 vaccination. The chain uses TRBV15 and TRBJ2-3; D possibly corresponds to TRBD1 (6 bases). CDR3 protein: CATSIPPEGGDTQYF. The CDR3 DNA is TGTGCCACCAGCATACCACCCGAAGGGGGAGATACGCAGTATTTT.